The clone carrying this T cell receptor (beta chain) showed up many times. Its specificity is unknown. J lost 13 bases, V lost 2 bases, and 16 bases had no gene match. Germline V CDR1 and CDR2: SGHAT, FQNNGV. CDR3 length equals 15 residues. MiXCR was run by TCRdb on the 5' RACE reads, yielding one entry per CDR3 protein. The sample includes around 16,000 distinct CDR3 sequences, under 7.5% of them seen just once. This entry belongs to a study of spatial heterogeneity in lung cancer. About the research overall: In tumor regions, TCR transcript counts tracked strongly with a T cell module score from matched bulk RNA-seq. Study findings and constraints: Mutation tallies in tumors tracked expanded intratumoral alpha and beta TCR counts.

Time point of the sample: sample taken at primary tumor resection. Whole RNA from tumor, nontumor lung or frozen PBMC was sequenced unsorted. The material was lung tumor tissue, obtained at surgery. The receptor was isolated from a female donor with early-stage non-small cell lung cancer. This sequence joins TRBV11-2 and TRBJ1-1; 7 nucleotides match TRBD1. The CDR3 is CASSLIGGQGEKIFF. The CDR3 DNA is TGTGCCAGCAGCTTAATAGGAGGGCAGGGGGAAAAAATTTTCTTT.